The rows below give T cell receptor beta chains drawn from one sample of a study of regulatory T cells in long-lasting Graves disease. TCRdb re-called the multiplex PCR reads with MiXCR, one entry per CDR3 protein. The sample includes 400,000 to 450,000 distinct CDR3 sequences, roughly 15% of them seen just once. These data also featured in a second study, about T cells in Graves' hyperthyroidism and ophthalmopathy.

Sequencing used peripheral blood mononuclear cells (PBMCs), obtained at new diagnosis, from a patient treated with antithyroid drugs. All receptors derive from a woman aged 25 to 45 with Graves disease. CDR3s include the opening cysteine and the closing phenylalanine or tryptophan. A D gene is named only where the DNA matches it firmly. The size of a clone is reported for some rows only, either as once, few or many, or as a class for expanded clones.

D: -; V: TRBV7-2; J: TRBJ1-1; size: many; DNA: TGTGCCAGCAGCTCCACCCCCGGGAGGACTGAAGCTTTCTTT; CDR3: CASSSTPGRTEAFF
D: -; V: TRBV5-1; J: TRBJ2-7; size: few; DNA: TGCGCCAGCAGGGAGGGAAGCGGGTATACCTACGAGCAGTACTTC; CDR3: CASREGSGYTYEQYF
D: -; V: TRBV30; J: TRBJ1-1; size: many; DNA: TGTGCCTGGAGTGTTTCCCCAGGCTTCACTGAAGCTTTCTTT; CDR3: CAWSVSPGFTEAFF
D: -; V: TRBV3-1; J: TRBJ2-1; size: many; DNA: TGTGCCAGCAGCCAAACAGGGTCAGGGTCCTACAATGAGCAGTTCTTC; CDR3: CASSQTGSGSYNEQFF
D: -; V: TRBV3-1; J: TRBJ1-1; size: few; DNA: TGTGCCAGCAGCGGGGGACAAGACGAAGCCGTCCCAAACACTGAAGCTTTCTTT; CDR3: CASSGGQDEAVPNTEAFF
D: -; V: TRBV12-3/TRBV12-4; J: TRBJ2-1; size: many; DNA: TGTGCCAGCAGCCCCATGGTGGGAGGATCCTACAATGAGCAGTTCTTC; CDR3: CASSPMVGGSYNEQFF
D: -; V: TRBV11-3; J: TRBJ2-2; size: -; DNA: TGTGCCAGCAGCTCTGCGAACACCGGGGAGCTGTTTTTT; CDR3: CASSSANTGELFF
D: TRBD2; V: TRBV9; J: TRBJ2-7; size: -; DNA: TGTGCCAGCAGCGTAGCCCGGACTAGCGGGCTCTACGAGCAGTACTTC; CDR3: CASSVARTSGLYEQYF
D: -; V: TRBV7-2; J: TRBJ2-2; size: -; DNA: TGTGCCAGCAGCTTCCTTTCAGGATACAATCAAGGCTCGAACACCGGGGAGCTGTTTTTT; CDR3: CASSFLSGYNQGSNTGELFF
D: -; V: TRBV28; J: TRBJ2-1; size: many; DNA: TGTGCCAGCAGTTCCATATCCGACAGGAGCAGCTCCTACAATGAGCAGTTCTTC; CDR3: CASSSISDRSSSYNEQFF
D: -; V: TRBV5-1; J: TRBJ2-7; size: many; DNA: TGCGCCAGCAGCGAGGGCCGCACATCCTACGAGCAGTACTTC; CDR3: CASSEGRTSYEQYF
D: -; V: TRBV20-1; J: TRBJ1-2; size: many; DNA: TGCAGTGCTAGAGTCCTGGCCGTCAGTTACTATGGCTACACCTTC; CDR3: CSARVLAVSYYGYTF
D: -; V: TRBV12-3/TRBV12-4; J: TRBJ2-1; size: many; DNA: TGTGCCAGCATGAATTACAATGAGCAGTTCTTC; CDR3: CASMNYNEQFF
D: TRBD2; V: TRBV20-1; J: TRBJ2-1; size: many; DNA: TGCAGTGCTAGACCCGGGACTAGCGGGAGAAGGAGCTCCTACAATGAGCAGTTCTTC; CDR3: CSARPGTSGRRSSYNEQFF
D: -; V: TRBV9; J: TRBJ2-7; size: many; DNA: TGTGCCAGCAGCCCTAGCCCTCCGGGAGCGTCCTACGAGCAGTACTTC; CDR3: CASSPSPPGASYEQYF
D: -; V: TRBV7-9; J: TRBJ2-3; size: -; DNA: -; CDR3: CASSFRVGQGASNF
D: TRBD2; V: TRBV4-1; J: TRBJ2-3; size: -; DNA: TGCGCCAGCAGCGTGACTAGCGGGAGGCCCACAGATACGCAGTATTTT; CDR3: CASSVTSGRPTDTQYF
D: TRBD2; V: TRBV7-2; J: TRBJ2-7; size: many; DNA: TGTGCCAGCAGCCCCACCGAGCGGGGGGAAAAAAACGAGCAGTACTTC; CDR3: CASSPTERGEKNEQYF
D: -; V: TRBV7-3; J: TRBJ1-3; size: -; DNA: TGTGCCAGCAGCCATCGGACAGTAATTAGGAACACCATATATTTT; CDR3: CASSHRTVIRNTIYF
D: -; V: TRBV20-1; J: TRBJ2-1; size: -; DNA: TGCAGTGCTTCTGGGCCGAGGGAGCAGTTCTTC; CDR3: CSASGPREQFF
D: -; V: TRBV10-3; J: TRBJ2-1; size: few; DNA: TGTGCCGCCGCAGGGGTCAGGGTTGGTAATGAGCAGTTCTTC; CDR3: CAAAGVRVGNEQFF
D: TRBD2; V: TRBV7-2; J: TRBJ2-7; size: many; DNA: TGTGCCAGCAGCGTAATGACTAGCGGGAGGACCACTAGCTCCTACGAGCAGTACTTC; CDR3: CASSVMTSGRTTSSYEQYF
D: -; V: TRBV24-1; J: TRBJ2-2; size: -; DNA: TGTGCCACCAGTGATTCCTACCACCGGATGAACACCGGGGAGCTGTTTTTT; CDR3: CATSDSYHRMNTGELFF
D: -; V: TRBV6-2/TRBV6-3; J: TRBJ1-4; size: -; DNA: TGTGCCAGCAGTTATTTGGGGGCATGGGATGAAAAACTGTTTTTT; CDR3: CASSYLGAWDEKLFF
D: -; V: TRBV20-1; J: TRBJ2-7; size: many; DNA: TGCAGTGCTACCGGTAGGGGCTCCTACGAGCAGTACTTC; CDR3: CSATGRGSYEQYF
D: TRBD2; V: TRBV7-8; J: TRBJ2-1; size: many; DNA: TGTGCCAGCACCCTCCGACTAGCGGGAGATCGCTACAATGAGCAGTTCTTC; CDR3: CASTLRLAGDRYNEQFF
D: -; V: TRBV19; J: TRBJ1-1; size: -; DNA: TGTGCCAGTAATAAACAGACGAACACTGAAGCTTTCTTT; CDR3: CASNKQTNTEAFF
D: TRBD2; V: TRBV10-3; J: TRBJ2-1; size: -; DNA: TGTGCCATCAGTGAGCGAGCGGGAGGTTACAATGAGCAGTTCTTC; CDR3: CAISERAGGYNEQFF
D: TRBD2; V: TRBV4-1; J: TRBJ2-1; size: -; DNA: TGCGCCAGCAGCCAATTACCCGGGACTAGCCTGAGCTCCTACAATGAGCAGTTCTTC; CDR3: CASSQLPGTSLSSYNEQFF
D: -; V: TRBV7-2; J: TRBJ1-2; size: many; DNA: TGTGCCAGCAGCCCCACCGATGTGGGGGGGCGTTATAGGGGCTACACCTTC; CDR3: CASSPTDVGGRYRGYTF
D: TRBD1; V: TRBV27; J: TRBJ1-2; size: many; DNA: TGTGCCAGCAGAACCGACAGGGAGAACTATGGCTACACCTTC; CDR3: CASRTDRENYGYTF
D: -; V: TRBV14; J: TRBJ1-5; size: -; DNA: TGTGCCAGCAGATCTCCGGGGGAAGGAGATCAGCCCCAGCATTTT; CDR3: CASRSPGEGDQPQHF
D: -; V: TRBV28; J: TRBJ2-7; size: many; DNA: TGTGCCAGCAGTACTCAGATTCTTTATCCCTACGAGCAGTACTTC; CDR3: CASSTQILYPYEQYF